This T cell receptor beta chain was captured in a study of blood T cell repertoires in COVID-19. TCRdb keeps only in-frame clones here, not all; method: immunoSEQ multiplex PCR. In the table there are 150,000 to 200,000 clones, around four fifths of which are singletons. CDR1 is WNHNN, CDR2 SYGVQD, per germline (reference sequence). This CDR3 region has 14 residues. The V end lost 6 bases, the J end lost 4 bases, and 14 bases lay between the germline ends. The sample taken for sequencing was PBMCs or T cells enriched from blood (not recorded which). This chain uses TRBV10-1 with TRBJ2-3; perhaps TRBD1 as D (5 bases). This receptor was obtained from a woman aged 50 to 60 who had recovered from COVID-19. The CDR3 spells CASSQNSRADTQYF. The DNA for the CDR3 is TGCGCCAGCAGCCAAAACAGCAGGGCAGATACGCAGTATTTT.